This T cell receptor (beta chain) was sequenced during a study of T cells in localized non-small cell lung cancer. Overall study findings and caveats: Paired adjacent lung recovered a median approximately 57 of the top 100 tumor clones. Adjacent uninvolved lung tissue had the highest T cell clonality, exceeding tumor.

TCRdb's table, derived via immunoSEQ multiplex PCR, lists solely in-frame clones and lacks some. Found here are approximately 1,300 clones, less than 20% of them singletons; the top ten hold about 34%. Adjacent lung was taken at least 2 cm from the tumor margin, free of atypia. This clone is deemed hyperexpanded. Its antigen is unidentified. This specimen was normal lung tissue next to the tumor, taken before any cancer treatment. This clonotype was sampled from a male donor aged 60 or over with stage I lung adenocarcinoma.

CDR3: CASRVLAGAVDTQYF. CDR3 nucleotides: TGTGCCAGCAGAGTCTTAGCGGGGGCCGTTGATACGCAGTATTTT. The chain joins TRBV11-3 to TRBJ2-3; 9 nucleotides agree with TRBD2. This CDR3 is built from 15 residues. Per germline, CDR1 SGHNT and CDR2 YENEEA. The trim removed 6 bases at V and 6 bases at J, leaving 10 bases unmatched.